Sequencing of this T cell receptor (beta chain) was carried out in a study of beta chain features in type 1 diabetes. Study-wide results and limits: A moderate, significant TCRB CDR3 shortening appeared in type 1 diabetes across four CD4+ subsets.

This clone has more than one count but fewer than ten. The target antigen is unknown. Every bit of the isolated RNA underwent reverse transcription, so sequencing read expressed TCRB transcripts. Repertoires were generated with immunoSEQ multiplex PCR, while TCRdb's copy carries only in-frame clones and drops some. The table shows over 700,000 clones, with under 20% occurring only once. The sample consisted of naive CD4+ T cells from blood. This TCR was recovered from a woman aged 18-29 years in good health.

In nucleotides, the CDR3 is TGTGCCAGCAGTAGGGCCGGGGTTTCCTACAATGAGCAGTTCTTC. Its translation is CASSRAGVSYNEQFF. J is TRBJ2-1 and V is TRBV27; possibly TRBD2 for D (5 bases). Germline lookup yields CDR1 MNHEY and CDR2 SMNVEV (reference sequence). V lost 5 bases and J 1 base, leaving 12 bases between the germline ends. The CDR3 covers 15 residues.